The T cell receptor beta chain under discussion was sequenced for a study of metastatic and nonmetastatic thyroid tumors. Turning to the study itself: Both malignant and benign thyroid patients supplied peripheral blood and tumor or nodule tissue samples, across which the repertoires of these patients were then compared. Whole-study findings and limits: In both blood and tumor samples, TCR beta diversity was reported significantly higher for malignant than benign nodules.

Every patient was untreated before thyroid surgery. The CDR3 covers 16 residues. V gave up 4 bases and J gave up 1 base, with 16 bases separating them. Looked up from germline, CDR1 is LGHDT and CDR2 is YNNKEL (reference sequence). In regard to this clone: What it binds is not known. Possible read error: a much larger clone is one base away.

In the original workflow: The study took CDR3 differences across clinicopathological groups and made a distant-metastasis classifier for papillary thyroid cancer from them. TCRdb reassembled clones from the PCR reads with MiXCR. TCRdb, not the authors, supplied the V and J calls. Of 35,000 to 50,000 clones in the sample, roughly a sixth were seen once. The sample consisted of tumor tissue. This TCR was recovered from a female donor with papillary thyroid cancer or a benign thyroid nodule (not recorded which). Some clones in this sample may be carry-over from other donors' samples. This chain uses TRBV3-1 with TRBJ2-5, with TRBD1 as a possible D gene (5 bases). The CDR3 here is CASSLRLGVSQETQYF. The CDR3 coding sequence is TGTGCCAGCAGCCTCCGGTTAGGGGTCTCCCAAGAGACCCAGTACTTC.